This entry lists 22 T cell receptor beta chains sequenced from one sample in a study of blood T cell repertoires in COVID-19. Profiling relied on immunoSEQ multiplex PCR, and the TCRdb table lists in-frame clones only, not all of them. Of more than 250,000 clones detected, 70% to 90% appear once; the ten largest clones hold approximately 5%. Sequencing used PBMCs or T cells enriched from blood (not recorded which). The receptors derive from a woman in her 30s who had recovered from COVID-19.

In DNA form, the CDR3 reads TGTGCCAGCCTCGCCGGGGACTCTGGAAACACCATATATTTT. Translated, it gives CASLAGDSGNTIYF. The chain links TRBV2 to TRBJ1-3; D unclear. The CDR3 covers 14 residues. The V gene's germline CDR1 is SNHLY and CDR2 FYNNEI. V lost 8 bases, J lost 0 bases, and 11 bases lay in between. Together with reference TRBV2 and TRBJ1-3, the CDR3 gives the full variable domain: EPEVTQTPSHQVTQMGQEVILRCVPISNHLYFYWYRQILGQKVEFLVSFYNNEISEKSEIFDDQFSVERPDGSNFTLKIRSTKLEDSAMYFCASLAGDSGNTIYFGEGSWLTVV.

The rearrangement joins TRBV11-3 to TRBJ1-1; 10 positions agree with TRBD1. Germline-derived CDR1 and CDR2 are SGHNT and YENEEA. The CDR3 has 14 amino acids. Trimming at V came to 4 bases and at J to 11 bases, leaving 10 bases not matched to a gene. In nucleotides, the CDR3 is TGTGCCAGCAGCTCGAGCCCGGACAGGGGGACGGCTTTCTTT. It codes for CASSSSPDRGTAFF. The full variable domain, rest sourced from reference TRBV11-3 and TRBJ1-1, is EAGVVQSPRYKIIEKKQPVAFWCNPISGHNTLYWYLQNLGQGPELLIRYENEEAVDDSQLPKDRFSAERLKGVDSTLKIQPAELGDSAVYLCASSSSPDRGTAFFGQGTRLTVV.

This rearrangement joins TRBV4-1 to TRBJ2-7; 8 bases are shared with TRBD1. V dropped 1 base and J dropped 6; count of bases not matched to a gene: 8. This CDR3 has 15 residues. Germline values: CDR1 MGHRA, CDR2 YSYEKL. CDR3 loop: CASSQVAGGRVEQYF. The DNA for the CDR3 is TGCGCCAGCAGCCAAGTAGCAGGGGGCAGGGTCGAGCAGTACTTC.

V gene TRBV6-1 combines with J gene TRBJ1-2; D possibly corresponds to TRBD1 (6 bases). Per germline, CDR1 MNHNS and CDR2 SASEGT. V lost 1 base and J lost 4, with 16 bases in between. The CDR3 runs 16 residues. As DNA, the CDR3 is TGTGCCAGCAGTGAAGGGGGGCAGGGGCGGTTCTATGGCTACACCTTC. Translating gives CASSEGGQGRFYGYTF.

This chain connects TRBV3-1 (or the pseudogene TRBV3-2) to TRBJ1-6; 7 positions match TRBD1. Germline V gene sequence: CDR1 LGHDT, CDR2 YNNKEL (reference sequence). The ends lost 4 bases at V and 5 bases at J; junction bases unmatched: 2. The CDR3 sequence is 14 residues long. CDR3 DNA: TGTGCCAGCAGCCTCGGACAGGATAATTCACCCCTCCACTTT. Protein sequence: CASSLGQDNSPLHF.

This clone was observed a few times. The V and J genes are TRBV6-6 and TRBJ2-7; the D is unclear. Trimming took 0 bases from V and 1 from J, leaving 4 bases between them. Per germline, CDR1 MNHNY and CDR2 SVGAGI (reference sequence). The CDR3 totals 13 residues. The CDR3 nucleotides read TGTGCCAGCAGTTACTCCGGGTCCTACGAGCAGTACTTC. It yields the protein CASSYSGSYEQYF.

In the case of this clone: Germline is not matched at one junction end, which may reflect a read error. The same CDR3 also results from other DNA sequences found in this sample. The chain is built from TRBV4-1 and TRBJ1-4; 9 nucleotides align to TRBD1. CDR3 length: 16 amino acids. The germline V gene has CDR1 MGHRA and CDR2 YSYEKL. For the CDR3, the DNA is TGCGCTAGCAGCCTAACTCCGGGACAGGGTGGAGAAAAACTGTTTTTT. Its translation: CASSLTPGQGGEKLFF.

This clone has only a few counts. This chain links TRBV29-1 with TRBJ1-2, with 8 nucleotides matching TRBD1. The CDR3 length is 19 residues. J gave up 4 bases and V 0 bases, and 19 bases lay outside the gene matches. CDR1 is SQVTM, CDR2 ANQGSEA, per germline. CDR3 loop: CSVEDWFWAGGAGGYGYTF. The CDR3 nucleotides are TGCAGCGTTGAAGATTGGTTCTGGGCAGGGGGCGCTGGGGGCTATGGCTACACCTTC.

The chain links TRBV5-5 to TRBJ1-6; no clear D. Germline CDR1 and CDR2: SGHKS and YYEKEE (reference sequence). V lost 1 base to trimming and J lost 8 bases, with 13 bases between them. This CDR3 has 15 amino acids. CDR3: CASSLTPGTDSPLHF. In DNA form, the CDR3 reads TGTGCCAGCAGCTTGACGCCGGGAACGGATTCACCCCTCCACTTT. The full variable domain, with the rest looked up from reference TRBV5-5 and TRBJ1-6, is DAGVTQSPTHLIKTRGQQVTLRCSPISGHKSVSWYQQVLGQGPQFIFQYYEKEERGRGNFPDRFSARQFPNYSSELNVNALLLGDSALYLCASSLTPGTDSPLHFGNGTRLTVT.

This clone was observed a few times. The chain carries TRBV5-4 and TRBJ1-1; D uncertain. Trimming took off 0 bases at V and 0 bases at J, with 12 bases between the two ends. Per germline, CDR1 SGHNT and CDR2 YYREEE (reference sequence). This CDR3 spans 16 amino acids. The DNA of the CDR3 is TGTGCCAGCAGCTTGGCCCGATCGTACATGAACACTGAAGCTTTCTTT. Translated: CASSLARSYMNTEAFF. The full variable domain, completed using reference TRBV5-4 and TRBJ1-1, is ETGVTQSPTHLIKTRGQQVTLRCSSQSGHNTVSWYQQALGQGPQFIFQYYREEENGRGNFPPRFSGLQFPNYSSELNVNALELDDSALYLCASSLARSYMNTEAFFGQGTRLTVV.

The chain carries TRBV5-1 and TRBJ1-6; possibly TRBD1 for D (6 bases). The CDR3 totals 16 residues. Germline V CDR1 and CDR2: SGHRS, YFSETQ. Trimming removed 1 base at V and 13 bases at J, with 21 bases between. The CDR3 spells CASSLYEQGSSGPLHF. As DNA, the CDR3 is TGCGCCAGCAGCTTGTACGAGCAGGGGAGCTCGGGGCCCCTCCACTTT.

This clone was observed a single time. This chain links TRBV19 with TRBJ1-1; D may be TRBD1 (5 bases). The CDR3 runs 14 residues. The V gene lost 10 bases and the J gene lost 3 bases, with 18 bases spanning the gap. Germline V lookup: CDR1 LNHDA, CDR2 SQIVND (reference sequence). CDR3 residues: CATTARQSDTEAFF. DNA for the CDR3: TGTGCCACCACCGCGAGACAGTCGGACACTGAAGCTTTCTTT.

The chain employs TRBV7-9 and TRBJ1-1; TRBD1 agrees at 8 bases. CDR3 length equals 13 residues. CDR1 is SEHNR and CDR2 is FQNEAQ in the germline V gene (reference sequence). V was pared by 8 bases and J by 7 bases, with 9 bases of the junction left unmatched. The CDR3 sequence: CASDRGGGFEAFF. CDR3 sequence (DNA): TGTGCCAGCGACAGGGGAGGGGGCTTTGAAGCTTTCTTT.

CDR3 protein: CASSTTSGGNNEQFF. CDR3 coding DNA: TGTGCCAGCAGCACTACTAGCGGGGGGAATAATGAGCAGTTCTTC. The chain uses TRBV7-2 and TRBJ2-1, with TRBD2 matching 12 bases. The ends lost 5 bases at V and 7 bases at J; junction bases unmatched: 6. The CDR3 is 15 residues long. Germline V CDR1 and CDR2: SGHTA, FQGNSA.

This chain links TRBV28 with TRBJ2-7; D unresolved. V was cut by 7 bases and J by 2 bases, with 9 bases left in between. Germline V lookup: CDR1 MDHEN, CDR2 SYDVKM. The CDR3 runs to 12 residues. CDR3 region: CASTVSTYEQYF. The CDR3 coding sequence is TGTGCCAGCACTGTTAGCACCTACGAGCAGTACTTC.

V is TRBV29-1 and J is TRBJ1-4; 7 bases are shared with TRBD1. This CDR3 region has 14 residues. Germline V gene sequence: CDR1 SQVTM, CDR2 ANQGSEA. With 6 bases clipped from V and 4 bases from J, the junction kept 8 bases outside the gene matches. The CDR3 sequence is CSVGAGGGNEKLFF. The CDR3 DNA reads as TGCAGCGTCGGGGCAGGGGGTGGTAATGAAAAACTGTTTTTT.

CDR3 coding DNA: TGTGCCAGCAGCCCAAACAGGGGGCACTACGAGCAGTACTTC. Its translation is CASSPNRGHYEQYF. The chain recombines TRBV27 with TRBJ2-7, with 9 bases that match TRBD1. J gave up 3 bases and V 6 bases, and 6 bases lay outside the gene matches. The CDR3 totals 14 residues. Germline V gene lookup returns CDR1 MNHEY and CDR2 SMNVEV (reference sequence).

The V call is TRBV3-1 (or the pseudogene TRBV3-2), the J call TRBJ1-3, with 7 bases matching TRBD1. J lost 1 base, V lost 7 bases, and 4 bases had no gene match. CDR3 length equals 14 residues. CDR1 and CDR2 from the germline V gene are LGHDT and YNNKEL (reference sequence). The CDR3 nucleotides are TGTGCCAGCAACCCAGGGGGTTCTGGAAACACCATATATTTT. Residues: CASNPGGSGNTIYF.

V gene TRBV11-3 combines with J gene TRBJ2-1; 8 bases agree with TRBD2. Germline assignment: CDR1 SGHNT and CDR2 YENEEA. This CDR3 is built from 15 residues. Losses at the gene ends were 2 bases for V and 6 bases for J; bases not matched to a gene: 6. CDR3 sequence: CASSLNSGVTNEQFF. In DNA, the CDR3 is TGTGCCAGCAGCTTAAATAGCGGGGTTACCAATGAGCAGTTCTTC. The entire variable domain, with the rest obtained from reference TRBV11-3 and TRBJ2-1, is as follows: EAGVVQSPRYKIIEKKQPVAFWCNPISGHNTLYWYLQNLGQGPELLIRYENEEAVDDSQLPKDRFSAERLKGVDSTLKIQPAELGDSAVYLCASSLNSGVTNEQFFGPGTRLTVL.

CDR3 DNA sequence: TGTGCCAGCAGCCAAGATCGGGACAGGGCTGCCTCGAATGGCTACACCTTC. Translated: CASSQDRDRAASNGYTF. The genes are TRBV3-1 (or the pseudogene TRBV3-2) and TRBJ1-2; 9 nucleotides align to TRBD1. The length of the CDR3 is 17 residues. Per germline, CDR1 LGHDT and CDR2 YNNKEL (reference sequence). V lost 0 bases to trimming and J lost 6 bases; unmatched junction nucleotides: 11.

The V call is TRBV27, the J call TRBJ2-3; 9 nucleotides match TRBD2. With 3 bases clipped from V and 4 bases from J, the junction kept 5 bases outside the gene matches. Germline V gene data show CDR1 as MNHEY and CDR2 as SMNVEV (reference sequence). The CDR3 extends over 15 amino acids. CDR3 in amino acids: CASSFSGGGADTQYF. The DNA for the CDR3 is TGTGCCAGCAGTTTTAGCGGGGGAGGCGCAGATACGCAGTATTTT.

This chain joins TRBV12-3 or TRBV12-4 and TRBJ2-5, with 7 bases aligning to TRBD1. This CDR3 has 11 residues. Trimming removed 4 bases from V and 9 bases from J; junction bases left unmatched: 2. CDR3 residues: CASSSGGSQYF. CDR3 nucleotides: TGTGCCAGCAGTTCAGGGGGATCCCAGTACTTC.